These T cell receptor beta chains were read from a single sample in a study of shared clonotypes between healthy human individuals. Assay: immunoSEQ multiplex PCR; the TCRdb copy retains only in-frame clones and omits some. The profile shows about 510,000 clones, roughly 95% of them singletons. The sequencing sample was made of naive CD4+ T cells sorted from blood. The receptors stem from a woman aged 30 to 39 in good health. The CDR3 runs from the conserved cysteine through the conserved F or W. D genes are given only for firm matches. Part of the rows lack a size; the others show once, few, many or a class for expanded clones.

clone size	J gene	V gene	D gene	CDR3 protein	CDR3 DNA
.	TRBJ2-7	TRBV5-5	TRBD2	CASSAIVGLAANYEQYF	TGTGCCAGCAGCGCGATAGTGGGACTAGCGGCCAACTACGAGCAGTACTTC
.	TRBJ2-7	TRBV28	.	CASSATTGPHEQYF	TGTGCCAGCAGCGCTACGACAGGTCCCCACGAGCAGTACTTC
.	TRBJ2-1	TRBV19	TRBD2	CASRKAGDSYNEQFF	TGTGCCAGTAGAAAAGCGGGGGACTCCTACAATGAGCAGTTCTTC
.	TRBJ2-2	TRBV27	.	CASSFRQGRAGELFF	TGTGCCAGCAGTTTCCGACAGGGGAGGGCCGGGGAGCTGTTTTTT
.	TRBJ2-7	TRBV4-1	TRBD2	CASSQETSGVPYEQYF	TGCGCCAGCAGCCAAGAAACTAGCGGGGTACCCTACGAGCAGTACTTC
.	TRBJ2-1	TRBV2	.	CASSEPLEQFF	TGTGCCAGCAGTGAGCCTTTGGAGCAGTTCTTC
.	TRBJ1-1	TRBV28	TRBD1	CASSFSQGGAFF	TGTGCCAGCAGTTTTTCGCAGGGGGGTGCTTTCTTT
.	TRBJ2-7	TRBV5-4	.	CASSLVLDGHYYEQYF	TGTGCCAGCAGCTTGGTACTGGACGGGCACTACTACGAGCAGTACTTC
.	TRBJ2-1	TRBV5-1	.	CASSLSGAYNEQFF	TGCGCCAGCAGCTTGTCTGGAGCCTACAATGAGCAGTTCTTC
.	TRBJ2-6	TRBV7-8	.	CASSPRGSGANVLTF	TGTGCCAGCAGCCCCCGGGGCTCTGGGGCCAACGTCCTGACTTTC
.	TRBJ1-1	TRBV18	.	CASSPPWRARRNTEAFF	TGTGCCAGCTCACCACCGTGGAGAGCAAGACGGAACACTGAAGCTTTCTTT
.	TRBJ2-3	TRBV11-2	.	CASSLVGGDTQYF	TGTGCCAGCAGCTTAGTAGGTGGCGATACGCAGTATTTT
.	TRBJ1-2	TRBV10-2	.	CASTPGVNYGYTF	TGCGCCAGCACACCAGGGGTGAACTATGGCTACACCTTC
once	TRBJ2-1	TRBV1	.	CTSSQEPGGRNEQFF	TGCACCAGCAGCCAAGAACCGGGAGGGAGGAATGAGCAGTTCTTC
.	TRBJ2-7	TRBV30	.	CALKTYSYEQYF	TGTGCCTTGAAGACTTACTCCTACGAGCAGTACTTC
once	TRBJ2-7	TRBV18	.	CASSPVPGTLSEQYF	TGTGCCAGCTCACCAGTCCCGGGTACACTCAGCGAGCAGTACTTC
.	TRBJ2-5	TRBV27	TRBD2	CASSFGSGRAGETQYF	TGTGCCAGCAGTTTCGGGAGCGGGAGGGCGGGGGAGACCCAGTACTTC
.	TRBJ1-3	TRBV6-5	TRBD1	CASSSHRDRVGNTIYF	TGTGCCAGCAGTTCTCACCGGGACAGGGTGGGAAACACCATATATTTT